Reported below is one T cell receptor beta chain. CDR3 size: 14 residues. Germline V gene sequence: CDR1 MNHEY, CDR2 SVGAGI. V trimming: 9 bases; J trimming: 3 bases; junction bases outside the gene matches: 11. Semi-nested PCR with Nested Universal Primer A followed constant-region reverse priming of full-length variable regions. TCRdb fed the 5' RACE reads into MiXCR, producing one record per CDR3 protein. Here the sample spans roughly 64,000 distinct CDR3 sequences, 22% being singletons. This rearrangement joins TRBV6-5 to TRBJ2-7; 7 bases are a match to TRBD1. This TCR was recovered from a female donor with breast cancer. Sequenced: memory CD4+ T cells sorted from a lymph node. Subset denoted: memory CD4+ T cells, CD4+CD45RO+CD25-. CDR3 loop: CASTPGQFNYEQYF. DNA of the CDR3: TGTGCCAGTACCCCGGGACAGTTCAACTACGAGCAGTACTTC.